One and the same sample provided the 10 T cell receptor beta chains below, sequenced in a study of blood T cells in healthy people across ages. Using a J-beta primer mix together with a sample-barcoded 5' primer, a second PCR was run for about 6 to 12 cycles. TCRdb called the 5' RACE reads again in MiXCR, with one record for every CDR3 protein. The sample has around 1.5 million distinct CDR3 sequences, around 35% seen once. Input material: blood. These receptors all stem from a young woman in good health.

The chain links TRBV29-1 to TRBJ1-5; a possible D gene is TRBD1 (5 bases). CDR3 length equals 15 residues. Deletions cut 0 bases from V and 1 base from J, with 10 bases between. The V gene's germline CDR1 is SQVTM and CDR2 ANQGSEA. The chain's CDR3 is CSVEEGLGSNQPQHF. CDR3 in DNA: TGCAGCGTTGAAGAGGGACTCGGCAGCAATCAGCCCCAGCATTTT.

V is TRBV3-1 and J is TRBJ2-5; D ambiguous. V was trimmed by 0 bases and J by 5 bases, leaving 13 bases between them. Looked up from germline, CDR1 is LGHDT and CDR2 is YNNKEL (reference sequence). The CDR3 is made up of 15 amino acids. Here the CDR3 reads CASSQEFILGETQYF. The CDR3 nucleotides are TGTGCCAGCAGCCAAGAATTTATCTTAGGGGAGACCCAGTACTTC.

The CDR3 sequence is CASSLEVGRPSRGTQYF. The CDR3 DNA reads as TGTGCCAGCAGCTTAGAGGTGGGACGGCCCTCGCGAGGGACCCAGTACTTC. V usage is TRBV7-8 and J usage is TRBJ2-5; D could derive from TRBD1 or TRBD2 (5 bases each). The CDR3 length is 17 residues. CDR1 SGHVS and CDR2 FQNEAQ come from the germline V gene. The germline V and J ends were trimmed by 1 base and 7 bases, with 22 bases remaining between them.

This clonotype was counted between two and nine times. The CDR3 region has the DNA TGTGCCAGCAGCGTAGGCTACGGGACAGAAGACAATGAGCAGTTCTTC. This sequence encodes CASSVGYGTEDNEQFF. The chain has TRBV9 and TRBJ2-1, with 7 bases identical to TRBD1. V shed 0 bases and J 5 bases; nucleotides not matched to a gene: 8. The CDR3 spans 16 residues. CDR1 is SGDLS and CDR2 is YYNGEE in the germline V gene.

This clonotype occurred a few times. The chain carries TRBV2 and TRBJ2-3; D ambiguous. Looked up from germline, CDR1 is SNHLY and CDR2 is FYNNEI. The CDR3 consists of 15 residues. V was trimmed by 3 bases and J by 4 bases, leaving 14 bases between them. CDR3 sequence (DNA): TGTGCCAGCAGTGACCACCCTACTTTCCCAGATACGCAGTATTTT. It specifies CASSDHPTFPDTQYF.

This chain joins TRBV7-9 and TRBJ1-3, with D possibly matching TRBD1 (6 bases). This CDR3 has 18 residues. The germline V and J ends were trimmed by 4 bases and 0 bases, with 19 bases remaining between them. Germline V gene sequence: CDR1 SEHNR, CDR2 FQNEAQ (reference sequence). CDR3 in DNA: TGTGCCAGCAGCTCAAACTACGGGACACCGAGCTCTGGAAACACCATATATTTT. This sequence encodes CASSSNYGTPSSGNTIYF.

For this clonotype: A much larger clone lies a single base off, so this may be a read error. This sequence joins TRBV12-3 or TRBV12-4 and TRBJ2-5, with 7 nucleotides matching TRBD2. This CDR3 has 15 residues. V was clipped by 4 bases and J by 5 bases; unmatched bases: 10. CDR3 nucleotides: TGTGCCAGCAGTTCAAAAGGACTAGTCAGGGAGACCCAGTACTTC. Protein sequence: CASSSKGLVRETQYF.

V gene TRBV6-5 combines with J gene TRBJ1-2, with 7 bases identical to TRBD1. This CDR3 comprises 18 residues. The germline CDR1 and CDR2 sequences are MNHEY and SVGAGI. V shed 2 bases and J 0 bases; nucleotides not matched to a gene: 12. CDR3 DNA: TGTGCCAGCAGTTACCGGGGGGACAGCAGTTTAGCTAACTATGGCTACACCTTC. It specifies CASSYRGDSSLANYGYTF.

This clonotype came up a few times. The V call is TRBV4-1, the J call TRBJ2-7; TRBD2 might be the D (6 bases). The germline V gene has CDR1 MGHRA and CDR2 YSYEKL. There are 16 residues in the CDR3. Trimming removed 1 base from V and 4 bases from J, with 17 bases in between. The CDR3 loop reads CASSQAGTLDRYEQYF. The CDR3 DNA reads as TGCGCCAGCAGCCAAGCTGGGACTCTCGACAGATACGAGCAGTACTTC.

This chain uses TRBV12-3 or TRBV12-4 with TRBJ2-7, with no clear D. V was clipped by 5 bases and J by 1 base, with 18 bases between them. The CDR3 consists of 16 residues. CDR3 region: CASSLGFKSISYEQYF. For the CDR3, the DNA is TGTGCCAGCAGTCTCGGGTTTAAGTCAATTTCCTACGAGCAGTACTTC.